The 24 T cell receptor beta chains in this list originate from one sample, sequenced in a study of tissue T cells after allogeneic stem cell transplantation. Profiling relied on immunoSEQ multiplex PCR, and the TCRdb table lists in-frame clones only, not all of them. The profile shows more than 45,000 clones, about 73% of them singletons. The sequenced sample consisted of sorted cells pooled from one or two spleens. These receptors all come from a pool of C57BL/6 mice in good health.

As concerns this clone: Gene names and germline refer to mouse. From the germline J gene comes the end of the CDR3, since the read stops 1 residue before it. The rearrangement joins TRBV13-3 to TRBJ1-3, with D maybe TRBD1 (6 bases). V lost 6 bases, J lost 2 bases, and 12 bases lay in between. The germline V gene encodes CDR1 NNHDY and CDR2 SYVADS. This CDR3 is 14 amino acids long. Incomplete CDR3 DNA: TGTGCCAGCACCTTCAGGGGAGCTGGAAATACGCTCTAT. Its translation: CASTFRGAGNTLY. From start to end, the CDR3 is CASTFRGAGNTLYF.

Worth noting for this clone: Gene labels here are mouse ones. The read ends 1 residue shy of where the CDR3 ends; the end is completed using the germline J gene. V is TRBV16 and J is TRBJ1-4; D remains unclear. Germline CDR1 reads SGHSA; CDR2 reads FRNQAP. CDR3 length: 14 amino acids. Deletions cut 0 bases from V and 4 bases from J, with 6 bases between. Incomplete CDR3 DNA: TGTGCAAGCAGCTTAGAAGGCAGCAACGAAAGATTATTT. Protein: CASSLEGSNERLF. The entire CDR3 is CASSLEGSNERLFF.

This clone was seen just once. Genes and germline come from the mouse. The CDR3 end falls 1 residue outside the read, so it is completed with the germline J gene. The same CDR3 arises from other DNA sequences in this sample as well. This rearrangement joins TRBV4 to TRBJ2-5; 11 bases agree with TRBD2. The germline V gene encodes CDR1 LGHDT and CDR2 YNNKQL (reference sequence). The V gene end was trimmed by 5 bases and the J gene end by 3 bases; junction bases not matched to a gene: 1. CDR3 length: 14 amino acids. The CDR3 bases that were read are TGTGCCAGCAGCAGGGACTGGGGGCAAGACACCCAGTAC. Translating it yields CASSRDWGQDTQY. The entire CDR3 sequence reads CASSRDWGQDTQYF.

This clone has just one count. The gene symbols are mouse symbols. Coverage ceases 1 residue before the CDR3 finishes, and the germline J gene fills in the end. This chain links TRBV19 with TRBJ1-2, with a possible D match to TRBD1 (5 bases). V lost 4 bases and J lost 5, with 6 bases in between. This CDR3 has 11 amino acids. In germline, CDR1 is FNHDT, CDR2 SITEND (reference sequence). The DNA read from the CDR3 is TGTGCCAGCAGTCGACAGTCCGACTACACC. Translated: CASSRQSDYT. The whole CDR3 is CASSRQSDYTF.

In this sample, this clone turned up once. Gene labels here are mouse ones. The CDR3 is cut off 1 residue early in the read; its end comes from the germline J gene. The rearrangement joins TRBV13-1 to TRBJ2-1, with D possibly being TRBD2 (7 bases). The CDR3 sequence is 16 residues long. Germline lookup yields CDR1 NSHNY and CDR2 SYGAGN. V was shortened by 0 bases and J by 0 bases, with 10 bases between the two germline ends. This CDR3 reads CASSDARGGNYAEQFF. Incomplete CDR3 DNA: TGTGCCAGCAGTGATGCAAGGGGGGGTAACTATGCTGAGCAGTTC.

Details on this clone: Each gene name is a mouse one. Coverage ceases 1 residue before the CDR3 finishes, and the germline J gene fills in the end. The genes are TRBV31 and TRBJ2-5, with D uncertain. Germline V lookup: CDR1 GKSSPN, CDR2 SITVG. V was cut by 0 bases and J by 5 bases, with 12 bases left in between. There are 14 residues in the CDR3. CDR3 DNA (partial): TGTGCCTGGAGTCTATCGGGTCGGGGAGACACCCAGTAC. Translating gives CAWSLSGRGDTQY. The whole CDR3 sequence is CAWSLSGRGDTQYF.

In this sample, this clone turned up a few times. These gene names are mouse names. The read falls 1 residue short of the CDR3 end, and the missing part is taken from the germline J gene. V is TRBV2 and J is TRBJ2-7, with 12 positions matching TRBD2. From germline, CDR1 is LGHNA and CDR2 YSYQKL. CDR3 length: 14 amino acids. V lost 3 bases, J lost 7 bases, and 4 bases stayed unmatched. The DNA read from the CDR3 is TGTGCCAGCAGCCATGGGACTGGGGGGAAGGAACAGTAC. It specifies CASSHGTGGKEQY. The whole CDR3 reads CASSHGTGGKEQYF.

With regard to this clone: The genes are named according to mouse. The read stops 1 residue short of the end of the CDR3; the missing end is completed from the germline J gene. V and J are TRBV2 and TRBJ1-5; no reliable D call. Trimming shortened V by 3 bases and J by 0 bases, and 6 bases separated the two germline ends. The germline V gene has CDR1 LGHNA and CDR2 YSYQKL. The CDR3 is made up of 14 amino acids. This CDR3 is CASSQSGNNQAPLF. CDR3 DNA, as far as it was read: TGTGCCAGCAGCCAGTCCGGTAACAACCAGGCTCCGCTT.

Turning to this clone: Here the gene names and germline are mouse. The CDR3 end lies 1 residue beyond the end of the read and is filled in from the germline J gene. The chain couples TRBV16 to TRBJ2-5, with 12 bases fitting TRBD2. J gave up 5 bases and V 1 base, and 1 base lay outside the gene matches. The germline gives CDR1 SGHSA, CDR2 FRNQAP. The CDR3 consists of 15 residues. The DNA read from the CDR3 is TGTGCAAGCAGCTTAGGGGACTGGGGGGTAGACACCCAGTAC. It codes for CASSLGDWGVDTQY. The full CDR3 sequence reads CASSLGDWGVDTQYF. Using reference TRBV16 and TRBJ2-5 for the parts outside the CDR3, the full variable domain is NAGVIQTPRHKVTGKGQEATLWCEPISGHSAVFWYRQTIVQGLEFLTYFRNQAPIDDSGMPKERFSAQMPNQSHSTLKIQSTQPQDSAVYLCASSLGDWGVDTQYFGPGTRLLVL.

A note on this clone: Mouse gene names and germline throughout. The DNA ends 1 residue before the CDR3 does, and the rest of the CDR3 is filled in from the germline J gene. The V and J genes are TRBV13-3 and TRBJ2-2; D is uncertain. The V and J ends lost 2 bases and 1 base respectively, with 3 bases between them. Germline CDR1 and CDR2: NNHDY and SYVADS. The CDR3 sequence is 13 residues long. The sequenced part of the CDR3 DNA is TGTGCCAGCAGTGAACGAAACACCGGGCAGCTCTAC. Protein sequence: CASSERNTGQLY. The full CDR3 is CASSERNTGQLYF.

Worth noting for this clone: Germline and genes: mouse. The CDR3 goes on 1 residue after the read ends, and that part is filled in from the germline J gene. The V and J genes are TRBV13-2 and TRBJ2-4; D might be TRBD1 (6 bases). The V gene's germline CDR1 is NNHNN and CDR2 SYGAGS (reference sequence). CDR3 size: 16 residues. V was clipped by 2 bases and J by 3 bases, with 16 bases between them. Incomplete CDR3 DNA: TGTGCCAGCGGTGAGGGCAGGGGAAGGAGGCAAAACACCTTGTAC. It encodes CASGEGRGRRQNTLY. The whole CDR3 is CASGEGRGRRQNTLYF.

As for this clone: Each gene name is a mouse one. With the read ending 1 residue before the CDR3 end, the germline J gene is used to fill in that end. V and J are TRBV1 and TRBJ2-3; D is undetermined. The V and J ends lost 2 bases and 4 bases respectively, with 4 bases between them. CDR3 size: 12 residues. Germline assignment: CDR1 NSQYPW and CDR2 LRSPGD (reference sequence). The CDR3 region is CTCSASTETLYF. CDR3 DNA (partial): TGCACCTGCAGTGCATCAACAGAAACGCTGTAT.

As to this clone: Gene labels here are mouse ones. The read gets to within 1 residue of the CDR3 end, and the germline J gene fills in the rest. The J gene is TRBJ2-3, the V gene TRBV31; unclear D gene. Germline CDR1 is GKSSPN and CDR2 is SITVG. The CDR3 runs to 13 residues. With 1 base removed from V and 0 bases from J, the gap between germline ends came to 5 bases. The CDR3 DNA, read in part, is TGTGCCTGGAGTCCCAATAGTGCAGAAACGCTGTAT. Encoded protein: CAWSPNSAETLY. The CDR3 in full is CAWSPNSAETLYF.

Points on this clone: Mouse gene names apply. The CDR3 end falls 1 residue outside the read, so it is completed with the germline J gene. The chain carries TRBV20 and TRBJ1-4, with D perhaps TRBD1 (5 bases). This CDR3 spans 13 amino acids. The V gene lost 3 bases and the J gene lost 1 base, with 6 bases spanning the gap. The germline gives CDR1 GFQATS, CDR2 STVNSAI. The CDR3 protein is CGASDSSNERLFF. CDR3 bases read: TGTGGTGCTAGCGACAGTTCCAACGAAAGATTATTT.

Concerning this clone itself: Mouse germline and gene names are used. Read sequence stops 1 residue before the CDR3 end, and the germline J gene provides the missing end. V usage is TRBV3 and J usage is TRBJ2-5; D uncertain. The germline V and J ends were trimmed by 2 bases and 4 bases, with 7 bases remaining between them. The CDR3 consists of 13 residues. Germline assignment: CDR1 SNHLY and CDR2 FYNGKV (reference sequence). The CDR3 DNA, read in part, is TGTGCCAGCAGCTTAACATTAAAAGACACCCAGTAC. This gives the protein CASSLTLKDTQY. The CDR3 in full is CASSLTLKDTQYF.

On this clone: Genes here carry mouse names. The read finishes 1 residue shy of the CDR3 end, and the germline J gene is used to complete it. The V gene is TRBV23, the J gene TRBJ1-5; TRBD1, the D gene given by the table, was not confirmed from the DNA. There are 13 residues in the CDR3. Germline V gene lookup returns CDR1 KGHTA and CDR2 FQNQQP. The sequenced part of the CDR3 DNA is TGCTCCAGCAGTCAGACAGCCAACCAGGCTCCGCTT. Translated, it gives CSSSQTANQAPL. In full, the CDR3 is CSSSQTANQAPLF.

About this clone itself: Gene names denote mouse genes. The sequence runs out 1 residue before the end of the CDR3; the remainder is reconstructed from the germline J gene. The chain couples TRBV2 to TRBJ1-2; unclear D gene. This CDR3 is built from 14 residues. The ends were cut back, 3 bases at V and 0 bases at J, with 8 bases in the middle. CDR1 LGHNA and CDR2 YSYQKL come from the germline V gene. CDR3 DNA, as far as it was read: TGTGCCAGCAGCCAGGACGGTGCAAACTCCGACTACACC. It encodes CASSQDGANSDYT. In full, the CDR3 is CASSQDGANSDYTF.

This clone was picked up a small number of times. Gene labels here are mouse ones. The read stops 1 residue short of the end of the CDR3; the missing end is completed from the germline J gene. The rearrangement uses TRBV3 and TRBJ2-7; D ambiguous. Germline V gives CDR1 SNHLY, CDR2 FYNGKV (reference sequence). Trimming cost V 1 base and J 7 bases, with 8 bases left between them. The CDR3 consists of 12 residues. CDR3: CASSLVGGEQYF. The CDR3 DNA, read in part, is TGTGCCAGCAGCTTAGTGGGAGGGGAACAGTAC.

As concerns this clone: Gene names and germline match the mouse. The read comes to an end 1 residue before the CDR3 does, leaving the germline J gene to fill in the end. This sequence joins TRBV5 and TRBJ2-5, with D tentatively TRBD2 (6 bases). In germline, CDR1 is LGHNA, CDR2 YNLKQL (reference sequence). This CDR3 has 14 residues. The V gene lost 4 bases and the J gene lost 2 bases, with 10 bases spanning the gap. CDR3 region: CASSPLGSQDTQYF. CDR3 bases read: TGTGCCAGCAGCCCCCTGGGGAGCCAAGACACCCAGTAC.

As concerns this clone: Genes and germline are mouse. The observed sequence ends 1 residue before the CDR3 terminus, with the missing tail filled in from the germline J gene. V and J are TRBV19 and TRBJ2-7; 14 bases fit TRBD2. V shed 6 bases and J 7 bases; nucleotides not matched to a gene: 6. The CDR3 is 14 amino acids. Germline lookup yields CDR1 FNHDT and CDR2 SITEND (reference sequence). The CDR3 protein is CASKPGLGGREQYF. CDR3 bases read: TGTGCCAGCAAGCCGGGACTGGGGGGGCGAGAACAGTAC.

About this clone: Gene names and germline match the mouse. The read ends 1 residue shy of where the CDR3 ends; the end is completed using the germline J gene. This chain links TRBV16 with TRBJ2-5; unclear D gene. The CDR3 consists of 14 residues. V lost 2 bases and J lost 0, with 6 bases in between. Germline lookup yields CDR1 SGHSA and CDR2 FRNQAP. The CDR3 spells CASSLPGNQDTQYF. The DNA read from the CDR3 is TGTGCAAGCAGCTTACCGGGAAACCAAGACACCCAGTAC.

A word on this clone: These gene names are mouse names. The missing CDR3 end, 1 residue past where the read stops, is filled in from the germline J gene. This chain links TRBV4 with TRBJ1-6; D ambiguous. TRBJ1-6 is treated as an ORF (open reading frame) with a function not yet certain. CDR1 and CDR2 from the germline V gene are LGHDT and YNNKQL (reference sequence). The CDR3 sequence is 13 residues long. V lost 4 bases and J lost 0, with 1 base in between. The DNA read from the CDR3 is TGTGCCAGCAGCTCTTCCTATAATTCGCCCCTCTAC. Translated: CASSSSYNSPLY. The whole CDR3 protein reads CASSSSYNSPLYF.

As concerns this clone: Germline and genes here are mouse. The read falls 1 residue short of the CDR3 end, and the missing part is taken from the germline J gene. The chain couples TRBV13-3 to TRBJ2-2, with 10 bases that match TRBD1. The V gene's germline CDR1 is NNHDY and CDR2 SYVADS. Trimming at V came to 1 base and at J to 3 bases, leaving 3 bases not matched to a gene. The CDR3 spans 16 residues. The CDR3 reads CASSDRGQGYTGQLYF. Partial CDR3 DNA: TGTGCCAGCAGTGATAGGGGACAGGGGTACACCGGGCAGCTCTAC. Variable domain in full (rest from reference TRBV13-3 and TRBJ2-2): EAAVTQSPRSKVAVTGGKVTLSCHQTNNHDYMYWYRQDTGHGLRLIHYSYVADSTEKGDIPDGYKASRPSQENFSLILELASLSQTAVYFCASSDRGQGYTGQLYFGEGSKLTVL.

Points on this clone: Gene names denote mouse genes. The CDR3 protein is CASGDAGTERLFF. The CDR3 bases that were read are TGTGCCAGCGGTGATGCAGGGACCGAAAGATTATTT. The V and J genes are TRBV13-2 and TRBJ1-4, with D perhaps matching TRBD1 (5 bases). The CDR3 end is not reached by the read, which stops 1 residue before it; the germline J gene fills it in. The germline V gene encodes CDR1 NNHNN and CDR2 SYGAGS (reference sequence). CDR3 length equals 13 residues. V was clipped by 0 bases and J by 7 bases, with 7 bases between them.